This T cell receptor beta chain stems from a study of T cell responses to AZD1222 COVID-19 vaccine. Study-wide points: CD4 TCRs covered the whole spike, strongest at regions 160-218 and 743-854. Donor demographics were predominantly white British with a female majority; clonal diversity may be underestimated.

Remarks on this clone: Its antigen is unknown.

TCRdb keeps only in-frame clones here, not all; method: immunoSEQ multiplex PCR. Of 84,000 or so clones in the sample, 86% are singletons; the top ten hold 6% to 9%. The CDR3 contains 14 residues. Germline CDR1 is MNHEY and CDR2 is SVGAGI. V lost 5 bases to trimming and J lost 4 bases, with 13 bases between them. V and J are TRBV6-5 and TRBJ2-3, with D maybe TRBD2 (6 bases). This TCR came from an adult in good health. The source was peripheral blood, collected on day 0 of AZD1222 vaccination. The CDR3 nucleotides are TGTGCCAGCAGTATACGGGAGACGTCAGATACGCAGTATTTT. Encoded protein: CASSIRETSDTQYF.